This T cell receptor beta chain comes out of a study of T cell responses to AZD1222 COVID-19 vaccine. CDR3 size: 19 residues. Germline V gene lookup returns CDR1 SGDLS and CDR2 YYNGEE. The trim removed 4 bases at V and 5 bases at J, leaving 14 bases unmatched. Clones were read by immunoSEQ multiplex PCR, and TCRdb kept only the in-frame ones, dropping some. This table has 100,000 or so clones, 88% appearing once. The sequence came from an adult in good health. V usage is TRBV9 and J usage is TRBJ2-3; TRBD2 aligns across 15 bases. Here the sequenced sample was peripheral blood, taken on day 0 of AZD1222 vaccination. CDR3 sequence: CASSRGLAGGPGLGDTQYF. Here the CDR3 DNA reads TGTGCCAGCAGCAGAGGACTAGCGGGAGGGCCTGGGTTAGGAGATACGCAGTATTTT.